The source of this T cell receptor (beta chain) is a study of blood T cell repertoires in COVID-19 (TCRdb year 2020). Context from the whole study: Samples from collaborators originated in the United States, Italy and Spain and spanned both the acute and convalescent phases of COVID-19. A de-identified subject ID, COVID-19 status, age in years and sex were almost always included in the sample metadata. A freely available public database, intended as a resource for researchers studying the immune response to SARS-CoV-2, is where the repertoires were released. The material from the prospective study consisted of cDNA or gDNA derived from T cells, B-cell-depleted T cells, or PBMCs. Subjects who had been exposed to COVID-19, were actively infected with it, or had recovered from it provided the deeply sampled blood TCRbeta repertoires that made up the dataset. Where available, HLA class I and class II types were taken from metadata supplied by the sample provider and were not determined by assay-based typing. The samples were drawn from the first 160 participants of the ongoing ImmuneRACE study and from 950 to 1,500 subjects provided by 6 global collaborators. Overall study outcomes, separate from this receptor: How much clinical and demographic metadata was included differed by source and by participant, and the metadata was provided uncurated.

TCRbeta CDR3 regions were amplified from genomic DNA by means of the immunoSEQ Assay, a bias-controlled multiplex PCR. Concerning the study's data processing: The number of nucleated cells in each sample was estimated by amplification of reference gene primers within the assay. To quantify the absolute abundance of each unique TCRbeta CDR3 rearrangement, sequence reads were collapsed and filtered. For each sample, productive Simpson clonality was calculated by taking the square root of Simpson's diversity index across productive rearrangements. Held by TCRdb, this immuneACCESS table contains in-frame sequences only and omits some clones. Under half of the omission traces to an unresolved V gene where checked; the cause of the rest is unknown. V and J calls and clone size follow that table, whereas D and trimming were derived from the DNA. This sample lists some 210,000 clones; around 82% were detected once. Clones ranked in the top ten supply approximately 2.9% of the sample.

As for this clone: The clone's antigen remains unknown. No quality values exist for individual bases; no much larger clone is one base distant.

Collaborating institutions collected whole blood in K2EDTA tubes following their own protocols. For TCRbeta analysis, collaborator samples were shipped as frozen whole blood, as isolated PBMCs, or as DNA extracted from either sample type. Sequences were obtained from peripheral blood. The TCR comes from a man in his fifties with active or convalescent COVID-19.

The CDR3 region: CASSLGQDPYNEQFF. The sequenced DNA: TGTGCCAGCAGCTTGGGACAGGACCCCTACAATGAGCAGTTCTTC. The chain employs TRBV5-4 and TRBJ2-1; the D gene is perhaps TRBD1, from 6 matching bases. The junction carries 9 bases between V and J, which are trimmed by 0 bases and 2 bases respectively. Measured from the cysteine to the phenylalanine, the CDR3 is 15 residues long. Here the CDR3 DNA is all that survives: 45 bases in frame from base 1. Taken from the germline V gene (reference sequence), the CDR1 and CDR2 loops are SGHNT and YYREEE.